This section outlines one T cell receptor beta chain sequence together with its context. Its target is not known. V trimming: 3 bases; J trimming: 0 bases; junction bases outside the gene matches: 1. In germline, CDR1 is MGHRA, CDR2 YSYEKL. CDR3 length: 14 amino acids. This specimen comes from a study of CD8+ T cells in alopecia areata. On the study more broadly: In an open-label trial, patients got 5 to 10 mg tofacitinib twice daily.

Regarding the study as a whole: Expanded CD8+ clones among the top 100, as well as scalp clonality, were significantly decreased by tofacitinib. Alphabeta T cells residing in normal skin are also sequenced in scalp samples. For lesional scalp, especially alopecia totalis/universalis, clonality was higher than in normal scalp.

As for treatment: oral pan-JAK inhibitor, 5-10 mg twice daily. TCR sequencing used cDNA made by reverse transcription of extracted RNA. Sequenced by immunoSEQ multiplex PCR; TCRdb stores in-frame clones only, minus some. The sample has approximately 140,000 clones; roughly four fifths are singletons. Material: CD8+ T cells sorted from blood, obtained at week 4, from a patient treated with tofacitinib. The receptor was isolated from a human donor with alopecia areata. J is TRBJ2-7 and V is TRBV4-1; the match to TRBD1 covers 8 bases. CDR3 in amino acids: CASSQGQDSYEQYF. In DNA form, the CDR3 reads TGCGCCAGCAGCCAGGGACAGGACTCCTACGAGCAGTACTTC.